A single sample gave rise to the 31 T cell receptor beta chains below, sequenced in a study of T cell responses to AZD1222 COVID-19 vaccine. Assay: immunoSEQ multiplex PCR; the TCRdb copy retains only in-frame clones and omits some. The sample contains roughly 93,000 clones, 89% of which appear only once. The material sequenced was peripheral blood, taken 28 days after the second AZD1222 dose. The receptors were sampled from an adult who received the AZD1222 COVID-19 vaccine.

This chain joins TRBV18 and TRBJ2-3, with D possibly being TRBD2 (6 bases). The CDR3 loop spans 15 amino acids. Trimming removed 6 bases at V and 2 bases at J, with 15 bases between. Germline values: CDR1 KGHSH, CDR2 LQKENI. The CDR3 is CASSPRGGDTDTQYF. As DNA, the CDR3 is TGTGCCAGCTCGCCAAGGGGCGGGGACACAGATACGCAGTATTTT.

This chain's CDR3 is CARKQSSYNSPLHF. CDR3 nucleotide sequence: TGTGCCAGGAAACAGAGCTCCTATAATTCACCCCTCCACTTT. The chain carries TRBV19 and TRBJ1-6; D is unclear. CDR3 length: 14 amino acids. In germline, CDR1 is LNHDA, CDR2 SQIVND (reference sequence). Trimming stripped 9 bases from V and 0 bases from J, with 9 bases between. The whole variable domain, filled in from reference TRBV19 and TRBJ1-6, reads DGGITQSPKYLFRKEGQNVTLSCEQNLNHDAMYWYRQDPGQGLRLIYYSQIVNDFQKGDIAEGYSVSREKKESFPLTVTSAQKNPTAFYLCARKQSSYNSPLHFGNGTRLTVT.

CDR3: CASSQGFETPPGDTIYF. CDR3 coding DNA: TGTGCCAGCAGCCAAGGGTTTGAGACACCTCCAGGGGACACCATATATTTT. The rearrangement uses TRBV3-1 (or the pseudogene TRBV3-2) and TRBJ1-3; D might be TRBD1 (6 bases). The CDR3 runs 17 residues. The germline gives CDR1 LGHDT, CDR2 YNNKEL (reference sequence). With 1 base removed from V and 8 bases from J, the gap between germline ends came to 21 bases.

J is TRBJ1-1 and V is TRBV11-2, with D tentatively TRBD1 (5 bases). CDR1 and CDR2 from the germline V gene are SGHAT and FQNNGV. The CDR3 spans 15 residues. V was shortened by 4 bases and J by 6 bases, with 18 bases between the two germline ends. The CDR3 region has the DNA TGTGCCAGCAGCTCCTTACCGCTGCAGGGTCCTGAAGCTTTCTTT. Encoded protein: CASSSLPLQGPEAFF.

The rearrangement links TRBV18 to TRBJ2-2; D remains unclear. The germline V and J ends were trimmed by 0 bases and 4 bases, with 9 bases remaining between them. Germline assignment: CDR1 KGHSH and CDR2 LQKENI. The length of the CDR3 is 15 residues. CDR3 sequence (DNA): TGTGCCAGCTCACCACCACCAGCCCCCACCGGGGAGCTGTTTTTT. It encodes CASSPPPAPTGELFF.

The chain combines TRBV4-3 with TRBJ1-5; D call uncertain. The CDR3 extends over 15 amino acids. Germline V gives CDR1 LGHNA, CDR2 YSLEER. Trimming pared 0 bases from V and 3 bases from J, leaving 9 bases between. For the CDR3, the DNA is TGCGCCAGCAGCCAAGATCTTCAGCTCAATCAGCCCCAGCATTTT. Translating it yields CASSQDLQLNQPQHF.

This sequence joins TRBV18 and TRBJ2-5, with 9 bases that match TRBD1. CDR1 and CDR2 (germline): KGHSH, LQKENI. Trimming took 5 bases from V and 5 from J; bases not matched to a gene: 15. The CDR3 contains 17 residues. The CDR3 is CASSSLPAGTGFETQYF. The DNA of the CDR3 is TGTGCCAGCTCATCCCTGCCCGCCGGGACAGGGTTCGAGACCCAGTACTTC.

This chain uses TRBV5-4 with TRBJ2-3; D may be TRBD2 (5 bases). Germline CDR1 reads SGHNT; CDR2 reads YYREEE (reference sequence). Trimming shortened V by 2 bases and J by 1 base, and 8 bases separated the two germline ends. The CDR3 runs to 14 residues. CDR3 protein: CASSFPGGTDTQYF. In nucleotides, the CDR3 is TGTGCCAGCAGCTTTCCCGGGGGCACAGATACGCAGTATTTT. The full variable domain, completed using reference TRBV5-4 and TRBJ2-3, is ETGVTQSPTHLIKTRGQQVTLRCSSQSGHNTVSWYQQALGQGPQFIFQYYREEENGRGNFPPRFSGLQFPNYSSELNVNALELDDSALYLCASSFPGGTDTQYFGPGTRLTVL.

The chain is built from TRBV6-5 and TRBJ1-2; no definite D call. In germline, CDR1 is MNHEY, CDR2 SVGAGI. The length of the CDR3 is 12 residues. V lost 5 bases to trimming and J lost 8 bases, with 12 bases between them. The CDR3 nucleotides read TGTGCCAGCAGTAACACTGTCTCCGGCTACACCTTC. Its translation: CASSNTVSGYTF.

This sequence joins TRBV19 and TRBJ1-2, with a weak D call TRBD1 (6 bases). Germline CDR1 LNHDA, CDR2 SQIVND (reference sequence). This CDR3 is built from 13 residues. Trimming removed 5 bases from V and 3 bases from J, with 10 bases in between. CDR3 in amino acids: CASSLRGDYGYTF. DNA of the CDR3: TGTGCCAGTAGTCTCAGGGGAGACTATGGCTACACCTTC.

The CDR3 sequence: CASSPGTSGQETQYF. CDR3 coding DNA: TGTGCCAGCAGCCCCGGGACTAGCGGGCAAGAGACCCAGTACTTC. The chain has TRBV5-4 and TRBJ2-5; 12 positions match TRBD2. This CDR3 is 15 amino acids long. V lost 4 bases, J lost 2 bases, and 3 bases stayed unmatched. Germline V lookup: CDR1 SGHNT, CDR2 YYREEE (reference sequence).

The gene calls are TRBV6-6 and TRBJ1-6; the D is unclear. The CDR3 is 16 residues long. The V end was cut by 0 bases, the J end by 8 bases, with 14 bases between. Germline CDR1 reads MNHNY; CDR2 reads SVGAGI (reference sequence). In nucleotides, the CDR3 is TGTGCCAGCAGTTACTCGGGCAGCCCCAAGCATTCACCCCTCCACTTT. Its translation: CASSYSGSPKHSPLHF.

CDR3 sequence: CASSELANTEAFF. DNA of the CDR3: TGCGCCAGCAGTGAGCTGGCGAACACTGAAGCTTTCTTT. The chain has TRBV10-2 and TRBJ1-1; D remains unclear. Per the germline V gene, CDR1 is WSHSY and CDR2 is SAAADI. The CDR3 sequence is 13 residues long. V was trimmed by 2 bases and J by 1 base, leaving 5 bases between them.

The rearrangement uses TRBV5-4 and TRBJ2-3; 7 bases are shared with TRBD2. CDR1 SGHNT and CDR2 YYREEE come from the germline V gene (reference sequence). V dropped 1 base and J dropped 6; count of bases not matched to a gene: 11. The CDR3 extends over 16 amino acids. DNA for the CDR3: TGTGCCAGCAGCTTGAGTAGCGGGCTTCAAGTGGATACGCAGTATTTT. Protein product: CASSLSSGLQVDTQYF.

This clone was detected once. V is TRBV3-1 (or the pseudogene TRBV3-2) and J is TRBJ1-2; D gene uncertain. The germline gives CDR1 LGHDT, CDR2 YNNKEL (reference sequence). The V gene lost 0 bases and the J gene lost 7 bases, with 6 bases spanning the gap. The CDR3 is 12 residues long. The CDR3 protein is CASSQERVGYTF. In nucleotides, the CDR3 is TGTGCCAGCAGCCAAGAGAGGGTTGGCTACACCTTC.

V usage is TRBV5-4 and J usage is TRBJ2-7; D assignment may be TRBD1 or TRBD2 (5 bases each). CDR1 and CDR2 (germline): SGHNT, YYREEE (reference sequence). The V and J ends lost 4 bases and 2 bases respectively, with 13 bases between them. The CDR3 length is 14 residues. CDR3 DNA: TGTGCCAGCAGCCCGGGACGGGCTCCCTACGAGCAGTACGTC. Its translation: CASSPGRAPYEQYV.

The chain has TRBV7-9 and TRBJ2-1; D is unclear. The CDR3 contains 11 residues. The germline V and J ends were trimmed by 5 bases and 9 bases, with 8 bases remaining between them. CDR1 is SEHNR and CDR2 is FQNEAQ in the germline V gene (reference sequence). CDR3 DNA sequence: TGTGCCAGCAGCCAAGAGTTTGAGCAGTTCTTC. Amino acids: CASSQEFEQFF.

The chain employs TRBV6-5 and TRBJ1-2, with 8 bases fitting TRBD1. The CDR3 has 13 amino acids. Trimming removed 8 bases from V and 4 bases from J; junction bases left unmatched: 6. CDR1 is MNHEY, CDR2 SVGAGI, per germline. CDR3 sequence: CASDRGTGYGYTF. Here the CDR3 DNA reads TGTGCCAGCGACAGGGGTACAGGCTATGGCTACACCTTC.

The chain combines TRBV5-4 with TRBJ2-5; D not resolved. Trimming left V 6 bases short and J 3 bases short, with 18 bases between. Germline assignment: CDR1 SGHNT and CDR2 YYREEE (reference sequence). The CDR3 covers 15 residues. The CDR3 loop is CASTEYGSLKETQYF. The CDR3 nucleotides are TGTGCCAGCACCGAGTACGGCTCTTTAAAAGAGACCCAGTACTTC. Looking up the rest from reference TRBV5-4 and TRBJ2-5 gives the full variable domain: ETGVTQSPTHLIKTRGQQVTLRCSSQSGHNTVSWYQQALGQGPQFIFQYYREEENGRGNFPPRFSGLQFPNYSSELNVNALELDDSALYLCASTEYGSLKETQYFGPGTRLLVL.

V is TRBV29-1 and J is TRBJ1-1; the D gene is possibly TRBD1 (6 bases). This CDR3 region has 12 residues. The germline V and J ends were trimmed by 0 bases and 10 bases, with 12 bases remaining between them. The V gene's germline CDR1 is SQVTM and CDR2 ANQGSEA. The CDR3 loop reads CSVEEDSSVAFF. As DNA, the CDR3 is TGCAGCGTTGAAGAGGACAGTAGTGTAGCTTTCTTT.

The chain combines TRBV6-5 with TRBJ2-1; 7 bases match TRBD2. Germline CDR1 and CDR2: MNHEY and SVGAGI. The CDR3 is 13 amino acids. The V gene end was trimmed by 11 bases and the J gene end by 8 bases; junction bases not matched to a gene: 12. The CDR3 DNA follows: TGTGCCCTGAGGGAGGGGTGGGTCTATGAGCAGTTCTTC. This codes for CALREGWVYEQFF.

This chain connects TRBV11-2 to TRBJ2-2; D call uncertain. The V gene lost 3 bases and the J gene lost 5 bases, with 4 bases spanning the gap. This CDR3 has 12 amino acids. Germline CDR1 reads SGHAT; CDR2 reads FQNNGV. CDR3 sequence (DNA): TGTGCCAGCAGCTTTTATACCGGGGAGCTGTTTTTT. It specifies CASSFYTGELFF.

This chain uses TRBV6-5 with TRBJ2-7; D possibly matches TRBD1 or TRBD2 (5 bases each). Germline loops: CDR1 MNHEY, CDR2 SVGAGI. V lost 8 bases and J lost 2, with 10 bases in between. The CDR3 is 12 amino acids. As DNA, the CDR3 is TGTGCCAGCTCGGGGCAGACCTACGAGCAGTACTTC. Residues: CASSGQTYEQYF.

This CDR3 reads CAISEGRVRGTEAFF. The DNA of the CDR3 is TGTGCCATCAGTGAGGGTCGGGTCAGGGGGACTGAAGCTTTCTTT. This chain joins TRBV10-3 and TRBJ1-1; the match to TRBD1 covers 7 bases. CDR1 and CDR2 from the germline V gene are ENHRY and SYGVKD. V shed 2 bases and J 5 bases; nucleotides not matched to a gene: 8. CDR3 size: 15 residues.

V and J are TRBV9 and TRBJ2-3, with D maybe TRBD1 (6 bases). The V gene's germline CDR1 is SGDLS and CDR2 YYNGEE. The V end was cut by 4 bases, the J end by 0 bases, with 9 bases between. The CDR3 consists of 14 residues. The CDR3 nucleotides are TGTGCCAGCAGCCGACAGGTCAGCACAGATACGCAGTATTTT. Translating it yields CASSRQVSTDTQYF.

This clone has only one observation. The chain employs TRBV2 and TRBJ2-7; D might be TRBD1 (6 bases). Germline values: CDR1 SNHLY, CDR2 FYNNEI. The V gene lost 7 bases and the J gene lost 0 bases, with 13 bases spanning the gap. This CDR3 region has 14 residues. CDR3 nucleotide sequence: TGTGCCAGCATCGGGGACACCCGCTCCTACGAGCAGTACTTC. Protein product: CASIGDTRSYEQYF.

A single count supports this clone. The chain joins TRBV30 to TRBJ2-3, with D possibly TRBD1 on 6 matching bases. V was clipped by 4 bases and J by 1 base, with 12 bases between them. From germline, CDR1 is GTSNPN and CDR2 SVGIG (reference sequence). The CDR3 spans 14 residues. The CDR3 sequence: CAWTPGHGTDTQYF. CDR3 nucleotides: TGTGCCTGGACTCCGGGACACGGCACAGATACGCAGTATTTT.

CDR3 amino acids: CSVQTGTIEQYF. In nucleotides, the CDR3 is TGCAGCGTTCAAACAGGGACTATCGAGCAGTACTTC. The rearrangement joins TRBV29-1 to TRBJ2-7; tentative D call: TRBD2 (7 bases). The CDR3 runs 12 residues. V lost 5 bases and J 6 bases, leaving 14 bases between the germline ends. The germline gives CDR1 SQVTM, CDR2 ANQGSEA.

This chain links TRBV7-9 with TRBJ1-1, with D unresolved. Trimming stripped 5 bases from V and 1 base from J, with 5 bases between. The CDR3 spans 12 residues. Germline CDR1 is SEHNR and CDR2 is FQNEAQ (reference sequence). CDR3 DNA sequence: TGTGCCAGCAGCAAACAGAACACTGAAGCTTTCTTT. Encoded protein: CASSKQNTEAFF.

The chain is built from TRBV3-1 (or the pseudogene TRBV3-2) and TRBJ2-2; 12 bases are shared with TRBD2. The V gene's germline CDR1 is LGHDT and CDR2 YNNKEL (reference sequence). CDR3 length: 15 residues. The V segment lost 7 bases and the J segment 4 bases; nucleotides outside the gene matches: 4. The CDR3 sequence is CASTSSGGGTGELFF. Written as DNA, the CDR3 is TGTGCCAGCACCTCTAGCGGGGGGGGCACCGGGGAGCTGTTTTTT.

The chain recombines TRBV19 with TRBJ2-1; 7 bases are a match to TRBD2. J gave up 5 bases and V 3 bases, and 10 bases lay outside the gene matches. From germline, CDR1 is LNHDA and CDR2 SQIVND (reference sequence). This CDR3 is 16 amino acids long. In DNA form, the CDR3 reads TGTGCCAGTAGTATCCCTCGGCTAGCGGATAACAATGAGCAGTTCTTC. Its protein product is CASSIPRLADNNEQFF. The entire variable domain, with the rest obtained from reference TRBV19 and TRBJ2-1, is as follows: DGGITQSPKYLFRKEGQNVTLSCEQNLNHDAMYWYRQDPGQGLRLIYYSQIVNDFQKGDIAEGYSVSREKKESFPLTVTSAQKNPTAFYLCASSIPRLADNNEQFFGPGTRLTVL.